This TCR beta chain was sequenced in a study of T cells in Graves' hyperthyroidism and ophthalmopathy. This clonotype turned up a few times. Amplified TCR beta CDR3 regions came from RNA transcripts. The HTBI primer set was used in a first-round RT-PCR of the TCR CDR3. TCRdb fed the multiplex PCR reads into MiXCR, producing one record per CDR3 protein. In the table there are about 610,000 distinct CDR3 sequences, just over 45% of which are singletons. Investigators excluded patients with uncontrolled infection, other autoimmune disease, pregnancy or lactation. There are 12 residues in the CDR3. Germline V gives CDR1 DFQATT, CDR2 SNEGSKA (reference sequence). Trimming stripped 7 bases from V and 0 bases from J, with 10 bases between.

The source is a woman aged 18 to 35 with Graves' hyperthyroidism. The chain links TRBV20-1 to TRBJ2-7; D possibly corresponds to TRBD1 (5 bases). The specimen was peripheral blood or thyroid tissue (not recorded which). The CDR3 spells CSEAQASYEQYF. DNA of the CDR3: TGCAGTGAAGCACAGGCCTCCTACGAGCAGTACTTC.